The 24 T cell receptor beta chains below come from one sample, sequenced in a study of CD8 T cells in Susac syndrome. The RNA input was roughly 0.5 to 1 ug, and it was reverse transcribed with random hexamers. TCRdb recomputed calls from the immunoSEQ multiplex PCR reads with MiXCR, one row per CDR3 protein. Of around 300,000 distinct CDR3 sequences in the sample, about 91% were seen once. Material for sequencing was CD4+ T cells from PBMCs. The receptors stem from a human donor with multiple sclerosis.

The chain links TRBV29-1 to TRBJ2-3; no firm D call. The CDR3 loop spans 14 amino acids. The ends were cut back, 5 bases at V and 6 bases at J, with 18 bases in the middle. Per the germline V gene, CDR1 is SQVTM and CDR2 is ANQGSEA. CDR3: CSVLRSPQVDTQYF. In nucleotides, the CDR3 is TGCAGCGTTCTCCGAAGCCCCCAGGTTGATACGCAGTATTTT.

The rearrangement joins TRBV29-1 to TRBJ2-3; 8 positions agree with TRBD1. Germline CDR1 and CDR2: SQVTM and ANQGSEA. The CDR3 is made up of 13 amino acids. Germline trimming cut 0 bases from V and 14 bases from J; bases unmatched to any gene: 10. CDR3 coding DNA: TGCAGCGTTGAAGATTCCCCCCGAGACAGGGGGTATTTT. Amino acids: CSVEDSPRDRGYF.

This sequence joins TRBV10-2 and TRBJ2-1, with TRBD1 identical over 7 bases. This CDR3 has 15 amino acids. V shed 7 bases and J 8 bases; nucleotides not matched to a gene: 14. CDR1 and CDR2 (germline): WSHSY, SAAADI. As DNA, the CDR3 is TGCGCCAGCATCGATGAGCAGGGGGATCTATATGAGCAGTTCTTC. It translates to CASIDEQGDLYEQFF.

The V and J genes are TRBV6-1 and TRBJ1-6, with D unclear. Germline values: CDR1 MNHNS, CDR2 SASEGT. Trimming took 4 bases from V and 8 from J, leaving 15 bases between them. This CDR3 has 15 amino acids. The CDR3: CASSATALVDSPLHF. The CDR3, as DNA: TGTGCCAGCAGTGCCACAGCGTTGGTTGATTCACCCCTCCACTTT.

The chain links TRBV10-1 to TRBJ2-3, with a tentative D call TRBD1 (6 bases). This CDR3 contains 17 residues. Between the trimmed V and J ends, which lost 4 bases and 1 base, there was a span of 18 bases. From germline, CDR1 is WNHNN and CDR2 SYGVQD (reference sequence). CDR3 loop: CASSGGPWAGGTDTQYF. The CDR3 nucleotides are TGCGCCAGCAGTGGGGGGCCTTGGGCAGGGGGCACAGATACGCAGTATTTT.

The chain combines TRBV7-3 with TRBJ1-1; weak D call: TRBD1 (6 bases). V dropped 3 bases and J dropped 1 base, with 9 bases sitting between them. Germline CDR1 reads SGHTA; CDR2 reads FQGTGA. CDR3 length equals 14 residues. CDR3 sequence: CASSFDRSNTEAFF. CDR3 nucleotide sequence: TGTGCCAGCAGCTTCGACAGGTCGAACACTGAAGCTTTCTTT.

This clonotype has only a few counts. The chain couples TRBV7-2 to TRBJ1-1; 9 nucleotides align to TRBD1. The CDR3 length is 14 residues. Germline V lookup: CDR1 SGHTA, CDR2 FQGNSA. V was pared by 4 bases and J by 4 bases, with 4 bases of the junction left unmatched. In DNA, the CDR3 is TGTGCCAGCAGCTCACAGGGGGCGGGCACTGAAGCTTTCTTT. It encodes CASSSQGAGTEAFF.

J is TRBJ1-5 and V is TRBV30, with a possible D match to TRBD1 (5 bases). There are 14 residues in the CDR3. Deletions cut 0 bases from V and 7 bases from J, with 13 bases between. CDR1 GTSNPN and CDR2 SVGIG come from the germline V gene (reference sequence). CDR3 sequence (DNA): TGTGCCTGGAGTGTGGAAAGGGGACTACAGCCCCAGCATTTT. This translates into CAWSVERGLQPQHF.

This sequence joins TRBV21-1 and TRBJ2-3; no DNA check was done on the table's D call, TRBD1. TRBV21-1 is annotated as a pseudogene. The CDR3 loop spans 16 amino acids. The CDR3 is CASSKGGQGLTDTQYF. CDR3 in DNA: TGTGCCAGCAGCAAAGGCGGACAGGGCCTCACAGATACGCAGTATTTT.

The chain has TRBV12-3 or TRBV12-4 and TRBJ1-3; D perhaps matches TRBD1 (6 bases). The length of the CDR3 is 14 residues. V was trimmed by 7 bases and J by 5 bases, leaving 15 bases between them. In DNA form, the CDR3 reads TGTGCCAGCATCCCATCCGGGACACGAAACACCATATATTTT. This gives the protein CASIPSGTRNTIYF.

The genes are TRBV12-3 or TRBV12-4 and TRBJ2-7, with D unresolved. The CDR3 spans 14 residues. V was shortened by 6 bases and J by 1 base, with 13 bases between the two germline ends. Written as DNA, the CDR3 is TGTGCCAGCAGACCTGGAGACTTGTCCTACGAGCAGTACTTC. Encoded protein: CASRPGDLSYEQYF.

This chain links TRBV20-1 with TRBJ1-2; no firm D call. V dropped 2 bases and J dropped 0 bases, with 13 bases sitting between them. The CDR3 is 15 residues long. In germline, CDR1 is DFQATT, CDR2 SNEGSKA (reference sequence). As DNA, the CDR3 is TGCAGTGCTAGACCCCCCGGACGCTCTAACTATGGCTACACCTTC. This encodes CSARPPGRSNYGYTF.

The rearrangement uses TRBV30 and TRBJ2-1, with D unclear. This CDR3 has 11 residues. CDR1 and CDR2 (germline): GTSNPN, SVGIG (reference sequence). V was clipped by 1 base and J by 9 bases, with 7 bases between them. CDR3 DNA sequence: TGTGCCTGGAGTGAGAAGGGTGAGCAGTTCTTC. Translated, it gives CAWSEKGEQFF. Filled out from reference TRBV30 and TRBJ2-1, the complete variable domain reads SQTIHQWPATLVQPVGSPLSLECTVEGTSNPNLYWYRQAAGRGLQLLFYSVGIGQISSEVPQNLSASRPQDRQFILSSKKLLLSDSGFYLCAWSEKGEQFFGPGTRLTVL.

The gene calls are TRBV29-1 and TRBJ1-1, with no clear D. The CDR3 spans 16 residues. The germline V and J ends were trimmed by 3 bases and 0 bases, with 17 bases remaining between them. Germline V gives CDR1 SQVTM, CDR2 ANQGSEA. The CDR3 reads CSVDLGRGTVNTEAFF. CDR3 DNA sequence: TGCAGCGTTGATTTGGGTCGTGGCACGGTGAACACTGAAGCTTTCTTT.

The rearrangement joins TRBV7-2 to TRBJ2-4; 9 nucleotides align to TRBD2. Germline lookup yields CDR1 SGHTA and CDR2 FQGNSA. This CDR3 contains 16 residues. Trimming removed 0 bases from V and 7 bases from J; junction bases left unmatched: 7. CDR3 amino acids: CASSLASGSSGNIQYF. CDR3 in DNA: TGTGCCAGCAGCTTAGCTAGCGGGAGCAGCGGGAACATTCAGTACTTC.

The chain carries TRBV28 and TRBJ2-6, with TRBD1 matching over 7 bases. This CDR3 contains 19 residues. V lost 6 bases and J lost 2; bases outside the gene matches: 16. Germline values: CDR1 MDHEN, CDR2 SYDVKM. In DNA, the CDR3 is TGTGCCAGCAGACCACACCTTAAGGGGGCGCAGGCTGGGGCCAACGTCCTGACTTTC. This translates into CASRPHLKGAQAGANVLTF.

The chain combines TRBV5-1 with TRBJ1-1; D not resolved. With 0 bases removed from V and 5 bases from J, the gap between germline ends came to 11 bases. The CDR3 length is 14 residues. Per germline, CDR1 SGHRS and CDR2 YFSETQ. CDR3 protein: CASSLVVSGTEAFF. CDR3 nucleotides: TGCGCCAGCAGCTTGGTAGTTTCGGGGACTGAAGCTTTCTTT.

The V and J genes are TRBV20-1 and TRBJ2-3; weak D call: TRBD2 (6 bases). Per the germline V gene, CDR1 is DFQATT and CDR2 is SNEGSKA (reference sequence). This CDR3 contains 14 residues. V lost 5 bases and J 0 bases, leaving 12 bases between the germline ends. This chain's CDR3 is CSASPGTSTDTQYF. CDR3 DNA sequence: TGCAGTGCTTCCCCTGGGACTAGCACAGATACGCAGTATTTT.

The genes are TRBV20-1 and TRBJ2-1, with TRBD2 matching 8 bases. The V gene's germline CDR1 is DFQATT and CDR2 SNEGSKA (reference sequence). With V trimmed by 0 bases and J by 3 bases, 7 bases remained unmatched. There are 16 residues in the CDR3. For the CDR3, the DNA is TGCAGTGCTAGAGATTCAAGCGGGAGCCTCTACAATGAGCAGTTCTTC. The encoded protein is CSARDSSGSLYNEQFF.

The gene calls are TRBV4-3 and TRBJ1-2; TRBD1 agrees at 7 bases. The germline V gene has CDR1 LGHNA and CDR2 YSLEER. The junction had 2 bases not matched to a gene; V was cut back by 3 bases and J by 4 bases. This CDR3 spans 13 amino acids. The CDR3 sequence is CASSHDRAYGYTF. The CDR3 DNA reads as TGCGCCAGCAGCCATGACAGGGCCTATGGCTACACCTTC.

This chain uses TRBV7-8 with TRBJ1-4; D remains unclear. CDR3 length: 16 residues. Looked up from germline, CDR1 is SGHVS and CDR2 is FQNEAQ. V shed 1 base and J shed 4 bases, with 13 bases lying between them. DNA of the CDR3: TGTGCCAGCAGCTTAGTTCGAACTGAGGGTAATGAAAAACTGTTTTTT. It codes for CASSLVRTEGNEKLFF.

The rearrangement links TRBV19 to TRBJ2-1; 13 bases map to TRBD2. Germline CDR1 and CDR2: LNHDA and SQIVND (reference sequence). The CDR3 loop spans 17 amino acids. V lost 9 bases to trimming and J lost 0 bases; unmatched junction nucleotides: 8. CDR3 coding DNA: TGTGCCAGCCGACTAGCGGGAGGCCTGAGCTCCTACAATGAGCAGTTCTTC. Its translation: CASRLAGGLSSYNEQFF.

The chain is built from TRBV5-4 and TRBJ1-6, with D possibly matching TRBD1 (5 bases). The V end was cut by 4 bases, the J end by 6 bases, with 14 bases between. Per the germline V gene, CDR1 is SGHNT and CDR2 is YYREEE (reference sequence). This CDR3 contains 15 residues. The DNA for the CDR3 is TGTGCCAGCAGCCTCGAGGGACGGATTAATTCACCCCTCCACTTT. This sequence encodes CASSLEGRINSPLHF. The variable domain in full, completed from reference TRBV5-4 and TRBJ1-6, reads ETGVTQSPTHLIKTRGQQVTLRCSSQSGHNTVSWYQQALGQGPQFIFQYYREEENGRGNFPPRFSGLQFPNYSSELNVNALELDDSALYLCASSLEGRINSPLHFGNGTRLTVT.

This rearrangement joins TRBV29-1 to TRBJ1-2, with 7 nucleotides matching TRBD1. Unmatched junction bases numbered 5, after V lost 5 bases and J lost 5 bases. The germline V gene has CDR1 SQVTM and CDR2 ANQGSEA. The CDR3 length is 12 residues. The CDR3 sequence is CSVRDSSYGYTF. The DNA for the CDR3 is TGCAGCGTTCGGGACAGCTCGTATGGCTACACCTTC.